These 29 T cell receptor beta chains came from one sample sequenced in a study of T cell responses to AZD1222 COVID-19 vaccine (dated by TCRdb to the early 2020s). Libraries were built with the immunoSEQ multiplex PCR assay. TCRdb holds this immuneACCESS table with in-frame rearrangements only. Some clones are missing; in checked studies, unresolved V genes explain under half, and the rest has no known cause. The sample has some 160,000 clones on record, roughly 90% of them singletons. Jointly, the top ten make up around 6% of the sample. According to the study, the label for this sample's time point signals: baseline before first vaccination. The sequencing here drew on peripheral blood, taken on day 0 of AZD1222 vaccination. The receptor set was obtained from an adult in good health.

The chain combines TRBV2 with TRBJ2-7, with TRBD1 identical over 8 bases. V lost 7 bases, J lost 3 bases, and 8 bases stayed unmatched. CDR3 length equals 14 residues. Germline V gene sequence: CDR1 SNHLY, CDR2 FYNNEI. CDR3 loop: CASTSQDRVYEQYF. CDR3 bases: TGTGCCAGCACCTCTCAGGACAGGGTCTACGAGCAGTACTTC.

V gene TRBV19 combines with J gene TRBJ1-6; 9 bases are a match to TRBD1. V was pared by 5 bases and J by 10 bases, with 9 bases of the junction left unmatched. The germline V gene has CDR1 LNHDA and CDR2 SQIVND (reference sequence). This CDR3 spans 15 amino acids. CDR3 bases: TGTGCCAGTAGTGCCCGGGACAGGGTGGTATCACCCCTCCACTTT. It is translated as CASSARDRVVSPLHF. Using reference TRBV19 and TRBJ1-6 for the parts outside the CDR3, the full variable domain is DGGITQSPKYLFRKEGQNVTLSCEQNLNHDAMYWYRQDPGQGLRLIYYSQIVNDFQKGDIAEGYSVSREKKESFPLTVTSAQKNPTAFYLCASSARDRVVSPLHFGNGTRLTVT.

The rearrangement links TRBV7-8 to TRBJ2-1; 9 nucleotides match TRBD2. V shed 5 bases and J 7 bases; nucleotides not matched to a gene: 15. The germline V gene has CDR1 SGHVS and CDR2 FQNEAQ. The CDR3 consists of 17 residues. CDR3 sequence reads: CASSASPGRGGQNEQFF. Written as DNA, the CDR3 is TGTGCCAGCAGCGCTAGCCCTGGGCGGGGGGGCCAAAATGAGCAGTTCTTC.

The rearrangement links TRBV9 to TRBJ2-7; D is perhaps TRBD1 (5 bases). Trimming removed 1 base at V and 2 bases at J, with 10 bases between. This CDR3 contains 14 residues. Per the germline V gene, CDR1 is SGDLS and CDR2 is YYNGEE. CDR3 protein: CASSVLRATYEQYF. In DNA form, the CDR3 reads TGTGCCAGCAGCGTACTCAGGGCTACCTACGAGCAGTACTTC.

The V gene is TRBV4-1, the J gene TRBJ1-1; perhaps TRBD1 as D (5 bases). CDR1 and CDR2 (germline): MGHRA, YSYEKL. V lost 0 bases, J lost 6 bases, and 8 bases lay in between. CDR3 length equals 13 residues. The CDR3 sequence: CASSQDQGAEAFF. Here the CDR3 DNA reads TGCGCCAGCAGCCAAGATCAGGGAGCTGAAGCTTTCTTT.

The CDR3 nucleotides are TGTGCCAGCAGCGGACAGGGCCCGAACTATGGCTACACCTTC. Its protein is CASSGQGPNYGYTF. The gene calls are TRBV7-2 and TRBJ1-2; 8 nucleotides line up with TRBD1. Germline V gene sequence: CDR1 SGHTA, CDR2 FQGNSA. This CDR3 has 14 residues. The V and J ends lost 5 bases and 2 bases, in that order; junction bases with no gene match: 4.

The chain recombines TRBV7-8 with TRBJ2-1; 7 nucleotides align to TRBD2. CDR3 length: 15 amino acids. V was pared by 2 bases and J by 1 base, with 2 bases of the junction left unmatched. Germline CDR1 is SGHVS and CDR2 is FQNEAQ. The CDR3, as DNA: TGTGCCAGCAGCTTACCAGCGGGGTCCTACAATGAGCAGTTCTTC. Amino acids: CASSLPAGSYNEQFF.

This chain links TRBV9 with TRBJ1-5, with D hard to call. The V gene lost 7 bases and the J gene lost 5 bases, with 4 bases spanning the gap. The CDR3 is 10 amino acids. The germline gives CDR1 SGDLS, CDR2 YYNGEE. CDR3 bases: TGTGCCAGCGGCGATCAGCCCCAGCATTTT. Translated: CASGDQPQHF.

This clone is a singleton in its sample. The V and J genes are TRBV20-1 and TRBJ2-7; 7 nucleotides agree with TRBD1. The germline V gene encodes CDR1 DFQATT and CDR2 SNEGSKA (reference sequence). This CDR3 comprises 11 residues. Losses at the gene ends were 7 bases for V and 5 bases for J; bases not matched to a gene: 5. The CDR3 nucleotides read TGCAGTGGACAGGGATCCGACGAGCAGTACTTC. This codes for CSGQGSDEQYF.

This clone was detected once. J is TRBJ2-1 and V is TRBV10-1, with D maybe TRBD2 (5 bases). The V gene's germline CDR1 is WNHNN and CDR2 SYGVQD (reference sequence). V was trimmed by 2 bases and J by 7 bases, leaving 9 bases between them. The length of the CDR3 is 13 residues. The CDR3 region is CASSEGCGNEQFF. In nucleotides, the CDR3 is TGCGCCAGCAGTGAGGGATGCGGGAATGAGCAGTTCTTC.

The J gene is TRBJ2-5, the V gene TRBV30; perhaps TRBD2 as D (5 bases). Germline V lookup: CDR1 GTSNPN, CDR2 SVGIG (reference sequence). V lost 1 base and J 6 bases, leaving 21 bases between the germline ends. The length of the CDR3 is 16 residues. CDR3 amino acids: CAWSGLGGSPTKTQYF. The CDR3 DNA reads TGTGCCTGGAGTGGCTTAGGAGGATCCCCCACGAAGACCCAGTACTTC.

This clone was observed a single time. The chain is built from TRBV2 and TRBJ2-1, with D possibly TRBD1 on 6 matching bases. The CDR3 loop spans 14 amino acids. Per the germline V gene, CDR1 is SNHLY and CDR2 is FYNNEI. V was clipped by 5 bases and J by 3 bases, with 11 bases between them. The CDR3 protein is CASSQGHLYNEQFF. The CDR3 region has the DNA TGTGCCAGCAGTCAGGGACACCTCTACAATGAGCAGTTCTTC.

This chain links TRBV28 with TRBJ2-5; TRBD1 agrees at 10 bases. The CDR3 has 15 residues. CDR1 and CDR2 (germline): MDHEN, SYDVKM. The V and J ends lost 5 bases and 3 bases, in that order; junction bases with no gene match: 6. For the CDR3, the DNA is TGTGCCAGCAGTCCAGCCGGGACAGGGGAAGAGACCCAGTACTTC. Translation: CASSPAGTGEETQYF.

The CDR3 spells CASSLVGGNTEAFF. The CDR3 bases are TGTGCCAGCAGCTTGGTTGGTGGAAACACTGAAGCTTTCTTT. The chain has TRBV5-4 and TRBJ1-1; D unresolved. V gave up 0 bases and J gave up 2 bases, with 8 bases separating them. The CDR3 loop spans 14 amino acids. CDR1 is SGHNT, CDR2 YYREEE, per germline (reference sequence).

The CDR3 nucleotides are TGTGCCAGCAGCTCTGTAAACCCGCCCACAGATACGCAGTATTTT. Protein: CASSSVNPPTDTQYF. The J gene is TRBJ2-3, the V gene TRBV5-4; D gene unclear. With 3 bases removed from V and 2 bases from J, the gap between germline ends came to 13 bases. This CDR3 spans 15 amino acids. Per germline, CDR1 SGHNT and CDR2 YYREEE (reference sequence).

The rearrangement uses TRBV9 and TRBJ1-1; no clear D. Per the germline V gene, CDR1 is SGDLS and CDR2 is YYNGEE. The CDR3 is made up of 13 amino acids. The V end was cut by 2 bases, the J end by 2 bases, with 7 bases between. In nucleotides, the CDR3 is TGTGCCAGCAGCGTTACAGTTAACACTGAAGCTTTCTTT. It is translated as CASSVTVNTEAFF. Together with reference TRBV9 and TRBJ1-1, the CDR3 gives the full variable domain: DSGVTQTPKHLITATGQRVTLRCSPRSGDLSVYWYQQSLDQGLQFLIQYYNGEERAKGNILERFSAQQFPDLHSELNLSSLELGDSALYFCASSVTVNTEAFFGQGTRLTVV.

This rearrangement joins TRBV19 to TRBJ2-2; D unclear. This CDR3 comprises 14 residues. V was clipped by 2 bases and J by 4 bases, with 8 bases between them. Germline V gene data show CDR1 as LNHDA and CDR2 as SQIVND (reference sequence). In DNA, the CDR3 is TGTGCCAGTAGTATACAGCCACCCACCGGGGAGCTGTTTTTT. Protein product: CASSIQPPTGELFF.

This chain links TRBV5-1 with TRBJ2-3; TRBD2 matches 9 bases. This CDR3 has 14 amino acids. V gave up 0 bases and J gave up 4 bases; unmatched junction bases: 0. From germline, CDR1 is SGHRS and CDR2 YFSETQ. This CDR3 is CASSLGLAADTQYF. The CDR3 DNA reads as TGCGCCAGCAGCTTGGGACTAGCGGCAGATACGCAGTATTTT.

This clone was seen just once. CDR3 sequence (DNA): TGTGCCAGTAGTCCGAGTAGGACAGCCTGGGAAAAACTGTTTTTT. This gives the protein CASSPSRTAWEKLFF. V gene TRBV19 combines with J gene TRBJ1-4; the D gene is possibly TRBD1 (6 bases). The CDR3 is 15 residues long. The ends were cut back, 5 bases at V and 8 bases at J, with 18 bases in the middle. Germline V CDR1 and CDR2: LNHDA, SQIVND (reference sequence). Based on the CDR3 plus reference TRBV19 and TRBJ1-4, the full variable domain is DGGITQSPKYLFRKEGQNVTLSCEQNLNHDAMYWYRQDPGQGLRLIYYSQIVNDFQKGDIAEGYSVSREKKESFPLTVTSAQKNPTAFYLCASSPSRTAWEKLFFGSGTQLSVL.

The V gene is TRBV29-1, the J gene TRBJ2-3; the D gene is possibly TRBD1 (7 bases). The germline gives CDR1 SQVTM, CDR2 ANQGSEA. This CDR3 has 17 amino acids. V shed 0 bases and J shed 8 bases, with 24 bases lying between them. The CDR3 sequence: CSVEDKGARGRPFTQYF. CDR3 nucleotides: TGCAGCGTTGAAGATAAGGGGGCGCGGGGCAGGCCATTTACGCAGTATTTT.

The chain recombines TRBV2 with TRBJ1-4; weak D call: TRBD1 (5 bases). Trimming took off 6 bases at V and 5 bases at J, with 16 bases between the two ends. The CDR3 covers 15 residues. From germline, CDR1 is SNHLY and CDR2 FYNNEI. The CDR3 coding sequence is TGTGCCAGCAGGAATTCGGACACGCTAAATGAAAAACTGTTTTTT. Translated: CASRNSDTLNEKLFF.

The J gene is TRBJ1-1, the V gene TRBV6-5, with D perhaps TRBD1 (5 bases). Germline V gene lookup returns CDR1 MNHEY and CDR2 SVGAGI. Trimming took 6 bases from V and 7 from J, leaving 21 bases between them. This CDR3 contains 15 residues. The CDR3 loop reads CASSQVQGGPLEAFF. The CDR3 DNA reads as TGTGCCAGCAGCCAGGTTCAGGGCGGACCTCTTGAAGCTTTCTTT.

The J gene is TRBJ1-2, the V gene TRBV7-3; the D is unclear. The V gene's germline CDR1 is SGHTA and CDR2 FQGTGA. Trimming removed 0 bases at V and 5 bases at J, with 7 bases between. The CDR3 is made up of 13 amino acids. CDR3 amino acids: CASSLTHGYGYTF. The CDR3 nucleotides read TGTGCCAGCAGCTTAACCCACGGATATGGCTACACCTTC.

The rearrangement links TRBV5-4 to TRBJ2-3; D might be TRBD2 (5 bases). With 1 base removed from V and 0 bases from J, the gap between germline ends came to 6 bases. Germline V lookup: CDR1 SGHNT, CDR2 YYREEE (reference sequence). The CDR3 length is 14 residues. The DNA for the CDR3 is TGTGCCAGCAGCTTGAGCGGTAGCACAGATACGCAGTATTTT. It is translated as CASSLSGSTDTQYF.

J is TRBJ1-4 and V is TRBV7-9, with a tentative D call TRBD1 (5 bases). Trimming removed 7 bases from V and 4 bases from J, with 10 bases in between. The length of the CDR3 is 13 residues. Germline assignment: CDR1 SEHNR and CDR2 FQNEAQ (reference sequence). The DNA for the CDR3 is TGTGCCAGCACCCTCGGGGGTAATGAAAAACTGTTTTTT. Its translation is CASTLGGNEKLFF.

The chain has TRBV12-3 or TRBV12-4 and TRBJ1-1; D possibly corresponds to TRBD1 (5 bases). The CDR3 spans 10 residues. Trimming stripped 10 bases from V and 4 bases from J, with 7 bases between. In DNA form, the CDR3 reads TGTGCCACCGGGGGCACTGAAGCTTTCTTT. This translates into CATGGTEAFF.

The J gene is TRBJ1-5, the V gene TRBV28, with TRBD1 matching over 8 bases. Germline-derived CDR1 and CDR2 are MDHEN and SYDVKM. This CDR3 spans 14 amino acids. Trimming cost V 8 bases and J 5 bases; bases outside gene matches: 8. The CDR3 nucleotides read TGTGCCAGCTTTGGCAGGGGGCTGGATCAGCCCCAGCATTTT. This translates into CASFGRGLDQPQHF.

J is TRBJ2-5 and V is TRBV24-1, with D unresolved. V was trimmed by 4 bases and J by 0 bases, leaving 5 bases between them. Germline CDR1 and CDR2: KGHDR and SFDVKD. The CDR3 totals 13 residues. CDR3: CATSEPNQETQYF. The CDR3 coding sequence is TGTGCCACCAGTGAACCGAACCAAGAGACCCAGTACTTC.

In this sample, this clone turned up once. CDR3 in amino acids: CASSLGVRTASGNTIYF. CDR3 sequence (DNA): TGTGCCAGCAGCTTAGGGGTCAGGACAGCCTCTGGAAACACCATATATTTT. This chain uses TRBV7-8 with TRBJ1-3, with a possible D match to TRBD1 (6 bases). V lost 1 base and J 0 bases, leaving 13 bases between the germline ends. This CDR3 has 17 residues. Germline loops: CDR1 SGHVS, CDR2 FQNEAQ.